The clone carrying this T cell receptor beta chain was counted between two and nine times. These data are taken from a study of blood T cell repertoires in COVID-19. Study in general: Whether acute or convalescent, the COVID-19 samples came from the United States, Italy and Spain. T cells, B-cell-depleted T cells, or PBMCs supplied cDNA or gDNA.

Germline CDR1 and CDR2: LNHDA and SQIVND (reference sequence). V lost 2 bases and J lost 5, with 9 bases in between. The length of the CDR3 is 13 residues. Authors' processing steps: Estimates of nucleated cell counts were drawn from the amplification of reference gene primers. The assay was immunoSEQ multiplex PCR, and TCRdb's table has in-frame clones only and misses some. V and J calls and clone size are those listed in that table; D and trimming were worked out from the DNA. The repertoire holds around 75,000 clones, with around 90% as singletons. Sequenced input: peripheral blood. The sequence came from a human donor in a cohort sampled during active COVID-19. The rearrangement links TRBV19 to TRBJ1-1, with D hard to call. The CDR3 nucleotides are TGTGCCAGTAGTATATGGGCTGGGACTGAAGCTTTCTTT. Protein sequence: CASSIWAGTEAFF.